Here is one T cell receptor (beta chain) with its context. Other DNA sequences in the sample encode the same CDR3. The data stem from a study of CD8+ T cells in alopecia areata. cDNA reverse transcribed from extracted RNA served as the sequencing template. This table comes from immunoSEQ multiplex PCR, and its TCRdb copy is limited to in-frame clones, with some not included. The sample has 200,000 or so clones; around 62% are singletons. V lost 3 bases and J lost 0, with 6 bases in between. CDR1 is GTSNPN, CDR2 SVGIG, per germline (reference sequence). The CDR3 consists of 12 residues. The receptor's source is a human donor with alopecia areata. The input for sequencing was CD4+ T cells sorted from blood, taken at week 0. V and J are TRBV30 and TRBJ2-7, with D perhaps matching TRBD1 (6 bases). CDR3 residues: CAWRGGSYEQYF. CDR3 sequence (DNA): TGTGCCTGGAGAGGGGGCTCCTACGAGCAGTACTTC.